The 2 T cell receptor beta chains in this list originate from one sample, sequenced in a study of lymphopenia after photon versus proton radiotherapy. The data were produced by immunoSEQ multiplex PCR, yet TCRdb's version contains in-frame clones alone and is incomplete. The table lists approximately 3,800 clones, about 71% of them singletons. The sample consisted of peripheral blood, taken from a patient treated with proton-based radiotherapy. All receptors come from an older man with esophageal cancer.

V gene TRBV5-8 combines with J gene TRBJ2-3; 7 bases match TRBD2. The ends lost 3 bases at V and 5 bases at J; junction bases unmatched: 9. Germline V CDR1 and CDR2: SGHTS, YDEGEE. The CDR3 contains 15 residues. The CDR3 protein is CASSSVSGVEDTQYF. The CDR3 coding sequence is TGTGCCAGCAGCTCGGTCAGCGGGGTGGAAGATACGCAGTATTTT.

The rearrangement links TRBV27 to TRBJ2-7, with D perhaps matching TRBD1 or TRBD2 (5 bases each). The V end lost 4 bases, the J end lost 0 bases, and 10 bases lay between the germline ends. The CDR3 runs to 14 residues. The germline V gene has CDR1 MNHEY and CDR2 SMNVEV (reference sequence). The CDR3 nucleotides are TGTGCCAGCAGTTGGGGGACGGACTCCTACGAGCAGTACTTC. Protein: CASSWGTDSYEQYF.